The 15 T cell receptor beta chains given below trace back to one sample, sequenced in a study of tumor-infiltrating lymphocytes in oesophageal squamous cell carcinoma. TCRdb itself ran the PCR reads through MiXCR, one entry per CDR3 protein. The table records tens of thousands of distinct CDR3 sequences, 30% to 40% of them present only once. Input material: esophageal tumor tissue. Receptors originate from a male donor with esophageal squamous cell carcinoma.

This clonotype has ten or more counts. A read error is possible here, since a much larger clone lies one base away. V gene TRBV7-3 combines with J gene TRBJ2-5; D call uncertain. The ends were cut back, 1 base at V and 11 bases at J, with 23 bases in the middle. The CDR3 is 16 residues long. The germline V gene has CDR1 SGHTA and CDR2 FQGTGA. CDR3 sequence (DNA): TGTGCCAGCAGCTTAAAAGGGCACCTAGGGAACAATGAGCAGTACTTC. Residues: CASSLKGHLGNNEQYF.

This clonotype has a count of ten or more. V and J are TRBV9 and TRBJ2-1; 8 bases fit TRBD2. V was pared by 6 bases and J by 4 bases, with 9 bases of the junction left unmatched. Germline CDR1 reads SGDLS; CDR2 reads YYNGEE. The CDR3 runs to 15 residues. The DNA of the CDR3 is TGTGCCAGCACCCCTCCCGGGAGGGTTTACAATGAGCAGTTCTTC. This sequence encodes CASTPPGRVYNEQFF.

The J gene is TRBJ2-3, the V gene TRBV7-3, with TRBD1 matching 7 bases. Matching the DNA end better, TRBJ2-7 makes the J call doubtful. The CDR3 covers 15 residues. Germline values: CDR1 SGHTA, CDR2 FQGTGA. Here the CDR3 reads CASSQGTANYNEQYF. The CDR3 DNA follows: TGTGCCAGCAGCCAGGGGACAGCGAACTACAATGAGCAGTACTTC.

The V and J genes are TRBV7-2 and TRBJ2-3; D not resolved. The CDR3 spans 14 residues. The V gene lost 5 bases and the J gene lost 0 bases, with 9 bases spanning the gap. CDR1 and CDR2 (germline): SGHTA, FQGNSA. The CDR3 DNA sequence: TGTGCCAGCAGCACTCAGACTAGCACAGATACGCAGTATTTT. Amino acids: CASSTQTSTDTQYF. Full variable domain (rest looked up from reference TRBV7-2 and TRBJ2-3): GAGVSQSPSNKVTEKGKDVELRCDPISGHTALYWYRQSLGQGLEFLIYFQGNSAPDKSGLPSDRFSAERTGGSVSTLTIQRTQQEDSAVYLCASSTQTSTDTQYFGPGTRLTVL.

This clonotype showed up many times. The V gene is TRBV2, the J gene TRBJ2-5, with TRBD2 matching over 13 bases. Germline assignment: CDR1 SNHLY and CDR2 FYNNEI. V shed 7 bases and J 7 bases; nucleotides not matched to a gene: 9. The CDR3 length is 15 residues. CDR3 in amino acids: CASTIGLAGALTQYF. CDR3 nucleotide sequence: TGTGCCAGCACTATAGGACTAGCGGGGGCATTGACCCAGTACTTC. The full variable domain, its missing parts supplied by reference TRBV2 and TRBJ2-5, is EPEVTQTPSHQVTQMGQEVILRCVPISNHLYFYWYRQILGQKVEFLVSFYNNEISEKSEIFDDQFSVERPDGSNFTLKIRSTKLEDSAMYFCASTIGLAGALTQYFGPGTRLLVL.

This clonotype was recorded at least ten times. The chain recombines TRBV10-1 with TRBJ2-4; D gene uncertain. With 4 bases removed from V and 4 bases from J, the gap between germline ends came to 8 bases. CDR3 length: 13 residues. Germline V gene sequence: CDR1 WNHNN, CDR2 SYGVQD (reference sequence). CDR3 amino acids: CASSVARKNIQYF. For the CDR3, the DNA is TGCGCCAGCAGTGTGGCCCGGAAAAACATTCAGTACTTC.

The rearrangement joins TRBV7-6 to TRBJ2-7; TRBD2 is a possible D gene (6 bases). The J call is in doubt because the DNA end fits TRBJ2-1 better. CDR1 and CDR2 from the germline V gene are SGHVS and FNYEAQ. The CDR3 length is 13 residues. Here the CDR3 reads CASSLTRGDEQFF. The CDR3 DNA reads as TGTGCCAGCAGCCTGACTAGAGGGGATGAGCAGTTCTTC.

With regard to this clonotype: Possible read error: a much larger clone is one base away. The rearrangement joins TRBV7-6 to TRBJ2-1; the D call may be TRBD1 or TRBD2 (6 bases each). The germline CDR1 and CDR2 sequences are SGHVS and FNYEAQ. The germline V and J ends were trimmed by 1 base and 10 bases, with 20 bases remaining between them. The CDR3 is 16 amino acids. The CDR3 nucleotides read TGTGCCAGCAGCTTAGGAACAGGGACTTTTGCCTACGAGCAGTTCTTC. It yields the protein CASSLGTGTFAYEQFF.

In its sample, this clonotype was seen many times. The J gene is TRBJ2-7, the V gene TRBV4-1, with D unclear. Trimming pared 0 bases from V and 2 bases from J, leaving 8 bases between. The CDR3 covers 14 residues. Germline V gene data show CDR1 as MGHRA and CDR2 as YSYEKL. The CDR3 DNA reads as TGCGCCAGCAGCCAAGAATTGAAACCCTACGAGCAGTACTTC. Its translation: CASSQELKPYEQYF.

This clonotype showed up just a few times. V and J are TRBV28 and TRBJ2-1; D not certain. Trimming took off 3 bases at V and 12 bases at J, with 9 bases between the two ends. The CDR3 covers 11 residues. Germline V gene data show CDR1 as MDHEN and CDR2 as SYDVKM. CDR3 nucleotide sequence: TGTGCCAGCAGTTTCCAGGCCGGGCAGTTCTTC. The encoded protein is CASSFQAGQFF.

The genes are TRBV7-2 and TRBJ2-1; a possible D gene is TRBD1 (5 bases). TRBJ2-5 explains the end of the DNA better; the J call may be wrong. From germline, CDR1 is SGHTA and CDR2 FQGNSA. The CDR3 covers 14 residues. The CDR3 DNA reads as TGTGCCAGCAGCTTAGATCAGGGTAGAGAGACCCAGTACTTC. Its translation: CASSLDQGRETQYF.

On this clonotype itself: Since the CDR3 does not end with the conserved phenylalanine or tryptophan, this likely comes from a read error. The chain is built from TRBV10-2 and TRBJ2-7; D is undetermined. The J call may be mistaken, given a closer DNA end match to TRBJ2-1. CDR3 length equals 14 residues. Germline CDR1 is WSHSY and CDR2 is SAAADI. The CDR3 loop reads CASSGWAAQETQFS. DNA for the CDR3: TGCGCCAGCAGTGGATGGGCGGCCCAAGAGACCCAGTTCTCC.

Only a few counts were recorded for this clonotype. The rearrangement joins TRBV27 to TRBJ2-1, with D possibly called TRBD1 or TRBD2 (5 bases each). Gene TRBJ2-7 matches the end of the DNA better, so the J call may be wrong. The CDR3 totals 16 residues. CDR1 and CDR2 (germline): MNHEY, SMNVEV (reference sequence). The DNA for the CDR3 is TGTGCCAGCAGTTTAAAGCAGGGACCTTCGATCAATGAGCAGTACTTC. It translates to CASSLKQGPSINEQYF.

The chain combines TRBV7-3 with TRBJ2-7; 15 bases match TRBD2. The J call could be wrong; TRBJ2-5 is a better fit for the DNA end. CDR1 and CDR2 from the germline V gene are SGHTA and FQGTGA. The CDR3 is 17 residues long. The CDR3 region is CASSLTGGLAGGETQYF. The DNA of the CDR3 is TGTGCCAGCAGCTTAACGGGGGGACTAGCGGGAGGCGAGACCCAGTACTTC.

The chain employs TRBV5-2 and TRBJ2-6; the DNA was not used to check the table's D call, TRBD1. TRBV5-2 is reported as a pseudogene. The CDR3 runs to 19 residues. CDR3 nucleotide sequence: TGTGCCAGCGCCTGGAATACAGGGGGATCGTTCTCTGGGGCCAACGTCCTGACTTTC. Its protein is CASAWNTGGSFSGANVLTF.